One T cell receptor beta chain is described in this entry. The sample comes from a study of blood T cell repertoires in COVID-19. Background on the study: Some COVID-19 samples were acute and others convalescent; all came from the United States, Italy and Spain.

Sequenced by immunoSEQ multiplex PCR; TCRdb stores in-frame clones only, minus some. The sample shows roughly 190,000 clones, about 88% of them seen only once. Germline assignment: CDR1 SGHNT and CDR2 YYREEE (reference sequence). V was pared by 8 bases and J by 5 bases, with 12 bases of the junction left unmatched. The CDR3 has 14 amino acids. The sequenced material came from peripheral blood. The TCR was taken from a man in his forties with active or convalescent COVID-19. The J gene is TRBJ2-7, the V gene TRBV5-4; 8 bases are shared with TRBD1. CDR3 bases: TGTGCCAGTGCCTTTGGACAGGGTACCGACGAGCAGTACTTC. Its protein is CASAFGQGTDEQYF.